These 7 T cell receptor beta chains came from one sample sequenced in a study of blood T cells in healthy people across ages. A second PCR, run for roughly 7 to 12 cycles, used a sample-barcoded 5' primer plus a J-beta primer mix. TCRdb recomputed calls from the 5' RACE reads with MiXCR, one row per CDR3 protein. The table records around 650,000 distinct CDR3 sequences, roughly 32% of them present only once. Sequenced: blood. The source is a woman aged 80 or over in good health.

In regard to this clonotype: Germline is not matched at one junction end, which may reflect a read error. The CDR3 DNA sequence: TGCACCAGCAGCTTGGTTACAGCGGAAGAGACCCGGTACTTC. Protein product: CTSSLVTAEETRYF. The J gene is TRBJ2-5, the V gene TRBV5-1, with TRBD2 as a possible D gene (5 bases). Germline V gene sequence: CDR1 SGHRS, CDR2 YFSETQ. The CDR3 extends over 14 amino acids.

The sample holds many counts of this clonotype. This chain links TRBV7-9 with TRBJ2-7; 7 bases line up with TRBD1. The CDR3 has 17 amino acids. Losses at the gene ends were 5 bases for V and 2 bases for J; bases not matched to a gene: 15. Looked up from germline, CDR1 is SEHNR and CDR2 is FQNEAQ (reference sequence). The CDR3 DNA reads as TGTGCCAGCAGCCCGACGCCTCTGACAGGGATTCCCTACGAGCAGTACTTC. Protein product: CASSPTPLTGIPYEQYF.

This clonotype was seen a handful of times. The chain joins TRBV12-5 to TRBJ1-1; no firm D call. Germline-derived CDR1 and CDR2 are LGHNT and FRNRAP. This CDR3 spans 14 amino acids. V was shortened by 3 bases and J by 3 bases, with 11 bases between the two germline ends. CDR3 in DNA: TGTGCTAGTGGTTTAACGACCAGCTACACTGAAGCTTTCTTT. This translates into CASGLTTSYTEAFF. Combining the CDR3 with reference TRBV12-5 and TRBJ1-1 gives the whole variable domain DARVTQTPRHKVTEMGQEVTMRCQPILGHNTVFWYRQTMMQGLELLAYFRNRAPLDDSGMPKDRFSAEMPDATLATLKIQPSEPRDSAVYFCASGLTTSYTEAFFGQGTRLTVV.

This clonotype occurred many times. The V and J genes are TRBV7-9 and TRBJ2-1; a weak D match, TRBD2 (5 bases). V was trimmed by 5 bases and J by 11 bases, leaving 16 bases between them. Germline V gene data show CDR1 as SEHNR and CDR2 as FQNEAQ (reference sequence). The CDR3 is 13 residues long. CDR3 region: CASSPSGPQQQFF. The CDR3 bases are TGTGCCAGCAGCCCGAGCGGACCTCAACAGCAGTTCTTC. Drawing the rest from reference TRBV7-9 and TRBJ2-1, the complete variable domain is DTGVSQNPRHKITKRGQNVTFRCDPISEHNRLYWYRQTLGQGPEFLTYFQNEAQLEKSRLLSDRFSAERPKGSFSTLEIQRTEQGDSAMYLCASSPSGPQQQFFGPGTRLTVL.

Concerning this clonotype: This may be a read error, as it is one base from a much larger clone. This rearrangement joins TRBV25-1 to TRBJ2-6; D is perhaps TRBD1 (5 bases). This CDR3 has 15 residues. The germline CDR1 and CDR2 sequences are MGHDK and SYGVNS. This CDR3 is CASSEYSSGANVRTF. CDR3 DNA sequence: TGTGCCAGCAGTGAATATAGCTCTGGGGCCAACGTCCGGACTTTC.

This clonotype was seen a single time. This sequence joins TRBV5-1 and TRBJ2-1, with D hard to call. V lost 0 bases to trimming and J lost 13 bases, with 20 bases between them. The CDR3 runs 15 residues. Germline lookup yields CDR1 SGHRS and CDR2 YFSETQ. CDR3 bases: TGCGCCAGCAGCTTGGAAGTGGGGAAACAAGAGACCCAGTTCTTC. Its translation: CASSLEVGKQETQFF. Looking up the rest from reference TRBV5-1 and TRBJ2-1 gives the full variable domain: KAGVTQTPRYLIKTRGQQVTLSCSPISGHRSVSWYQQTPGQGLQFLFEYFSETQRNKGNFPGRFSGRQFSNSRSEMNVSTLELGDSALYLCASSLEVGKQETQFFGPGTRLTVL.

The J gene is TRBJ2-7, the V gene TRBV7-9; D gene uncertain. Germline V gives CDR1 SEHNR, CDR2 FQNEAQ (reference sequence). The CDR3 loop spans 13 amino acids. Trimming pared 4 bases from V and 2 bases from J, leaving 9 bases between. Here the CDR3 DNA reads TGTGCCAGCAGCTCGAGATACGCCTACGAGCAGTACTTC. Translated: CASSSRYAYEQYF.